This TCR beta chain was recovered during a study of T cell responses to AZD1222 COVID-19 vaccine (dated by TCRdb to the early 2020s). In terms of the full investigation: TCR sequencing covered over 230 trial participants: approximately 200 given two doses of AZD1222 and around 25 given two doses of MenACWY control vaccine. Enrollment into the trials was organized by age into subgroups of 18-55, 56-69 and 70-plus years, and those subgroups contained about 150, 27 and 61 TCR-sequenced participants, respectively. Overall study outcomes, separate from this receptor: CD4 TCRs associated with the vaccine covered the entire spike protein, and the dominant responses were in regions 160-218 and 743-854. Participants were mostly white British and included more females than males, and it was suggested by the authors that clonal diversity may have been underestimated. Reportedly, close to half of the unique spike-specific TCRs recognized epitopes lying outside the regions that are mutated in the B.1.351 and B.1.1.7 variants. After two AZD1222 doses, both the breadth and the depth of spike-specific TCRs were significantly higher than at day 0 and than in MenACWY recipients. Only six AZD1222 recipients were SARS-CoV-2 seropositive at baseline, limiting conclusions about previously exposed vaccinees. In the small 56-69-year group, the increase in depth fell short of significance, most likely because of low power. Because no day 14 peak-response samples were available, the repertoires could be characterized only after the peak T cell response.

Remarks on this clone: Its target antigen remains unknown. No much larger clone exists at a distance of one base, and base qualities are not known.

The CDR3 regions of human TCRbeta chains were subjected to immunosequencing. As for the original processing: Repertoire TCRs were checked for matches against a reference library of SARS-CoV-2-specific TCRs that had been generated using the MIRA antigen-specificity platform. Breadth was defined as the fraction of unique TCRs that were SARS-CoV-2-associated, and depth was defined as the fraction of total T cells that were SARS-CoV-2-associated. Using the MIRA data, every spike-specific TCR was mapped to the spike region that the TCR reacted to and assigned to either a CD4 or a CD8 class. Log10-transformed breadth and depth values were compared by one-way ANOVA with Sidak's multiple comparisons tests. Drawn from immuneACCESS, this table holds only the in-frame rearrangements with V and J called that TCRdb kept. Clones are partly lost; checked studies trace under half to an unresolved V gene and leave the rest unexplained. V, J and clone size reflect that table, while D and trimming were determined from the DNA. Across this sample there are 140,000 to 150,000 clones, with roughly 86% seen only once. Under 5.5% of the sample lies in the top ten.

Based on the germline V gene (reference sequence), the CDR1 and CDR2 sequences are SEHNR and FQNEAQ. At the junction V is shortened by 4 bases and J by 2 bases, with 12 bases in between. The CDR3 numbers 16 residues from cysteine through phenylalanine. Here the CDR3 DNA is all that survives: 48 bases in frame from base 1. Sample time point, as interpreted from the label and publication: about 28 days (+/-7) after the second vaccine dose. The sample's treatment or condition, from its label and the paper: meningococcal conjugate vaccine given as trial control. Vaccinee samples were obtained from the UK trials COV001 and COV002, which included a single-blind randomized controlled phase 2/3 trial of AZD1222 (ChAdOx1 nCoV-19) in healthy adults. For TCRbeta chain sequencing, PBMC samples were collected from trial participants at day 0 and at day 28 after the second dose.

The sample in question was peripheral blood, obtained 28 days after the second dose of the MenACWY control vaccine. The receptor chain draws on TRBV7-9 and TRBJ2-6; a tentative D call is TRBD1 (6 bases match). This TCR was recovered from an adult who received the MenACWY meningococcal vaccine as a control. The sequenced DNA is TGTGCCAGCAGCTCAAAACAGGGACCTGGGGCCAACGTCCTGACTTTC. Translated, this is CASSSKQGPGANVLTF. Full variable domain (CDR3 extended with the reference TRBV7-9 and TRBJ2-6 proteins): DTGVSQNPRHKITKRGQNVTFRCDPISEHNRLYWYRQTLGQGPEFLTYFQNEAQLEKSRLLSDRFSAERPKGSFSTLEIQRTEQGDSAMYLCASSSKQGPGANVLTFGAGSRLTVL.